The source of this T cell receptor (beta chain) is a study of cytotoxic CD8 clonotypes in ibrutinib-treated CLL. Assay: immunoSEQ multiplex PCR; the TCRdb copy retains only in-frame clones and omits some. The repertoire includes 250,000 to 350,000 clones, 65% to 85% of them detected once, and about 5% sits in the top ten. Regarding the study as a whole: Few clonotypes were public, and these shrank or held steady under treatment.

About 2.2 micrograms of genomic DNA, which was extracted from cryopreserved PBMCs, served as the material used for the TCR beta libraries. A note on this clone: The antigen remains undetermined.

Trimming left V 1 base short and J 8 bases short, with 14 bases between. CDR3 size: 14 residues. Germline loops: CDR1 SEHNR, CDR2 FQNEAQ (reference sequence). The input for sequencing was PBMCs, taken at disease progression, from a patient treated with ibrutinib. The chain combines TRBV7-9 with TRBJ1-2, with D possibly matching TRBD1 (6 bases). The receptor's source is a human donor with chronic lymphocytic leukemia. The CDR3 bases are TGTGCCAGCAGCTTAGGCCGGGGGGCGTTCGGCTACACCTTC. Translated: CASSLGRGAFGYTF.